This T cell receptor (beta chain) is from a study of cytomegalovirus exposure and HLA in healthy donors. The wider study: Samples from HLA-typed donors yielded around 79 million unique TCRs in an early data release.

The PCR contained 60 Vbeta and 13 Jbeta primers. Authors' methods: Some 10 million of the about 80 million unique TCR beta chains counted in a later analysis were shared. Clones were sequenced by immunoSEQ multiplex PCR, and TCRdb holds only the in-frame ones, with some missing. V, J and clone size were drawn from that table, and D and trimming were deduced from the DNA. The sample is made up of under 45,000 clones, and the top ten hold approximately 3.6% of it. Study-wide findings and caveats: It was approximately 150 TCR beta chains that were listed as cytomegalovirus-associated.

The CDR3 is 14 amino acids. Germline assignment: CDR1 SGDLS and CDR2 YYNGEE. As regards this clone: The antigen remains unidentified. The junction departs from the called germline gene at one end, perhaps through a read error. The same CDR3 arises from other DNA sequences in this sample as well.

This chain uses TRBV9 with TRBJ1-5, with D possibly TRBD1 on 5 matching bases. Sequencing used PBMCs. The TCR sequence derives from a male donor in good health and CMV-seronegative. CDR3 DNA sequence: TGTGCCAGCAGCGTAGGCCAGGGTGGTCAGCCCCAACATTTT. This translates into CASSVGQGGQPQHF.